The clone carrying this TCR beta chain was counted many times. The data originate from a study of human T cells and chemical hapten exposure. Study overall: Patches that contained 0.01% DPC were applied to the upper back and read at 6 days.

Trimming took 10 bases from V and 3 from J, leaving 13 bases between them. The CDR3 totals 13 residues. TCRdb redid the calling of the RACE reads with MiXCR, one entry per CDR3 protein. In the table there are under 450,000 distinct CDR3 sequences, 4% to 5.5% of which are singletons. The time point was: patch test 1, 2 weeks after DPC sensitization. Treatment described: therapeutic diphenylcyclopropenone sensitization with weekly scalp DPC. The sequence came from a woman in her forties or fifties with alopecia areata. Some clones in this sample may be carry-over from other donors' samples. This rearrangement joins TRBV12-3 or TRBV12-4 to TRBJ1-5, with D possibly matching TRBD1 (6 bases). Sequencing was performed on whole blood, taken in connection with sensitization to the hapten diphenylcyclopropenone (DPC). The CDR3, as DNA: TGTGCCACCAATGGACAGCTCAATCAGCCCCAGCATTTT. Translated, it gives CATNGQLNQPQHF.